This TCR beta chain comes out of a study of human T cells and chemical hapten exposure. Study in general: Per-sample TCR yield variability stemmed mainly from small pooled library volume differences.

In its sample, this clonotype was seen a few times. As originally analysed: Across samples, TCR counts had a median of about 92,000 and ranged from about 20,000 to 690,600. TCRdb re-derived calls from the RACE reads in MiXCR, one entry per CDR3 protein. TCRdb, not the authors, supplied the V and J calls. The data contain approximately 400,000 distinct CDR3 sequences, 4.5% to 6% of them singletons. The germline gives CDR1 SNHLY, CDR2 FYNNEI. V lost 2 bases, J lost 4 bases, and 12 bases lay in between. The CDR3 length is 14 residues. As to time point: pre-sensitization, week 0. Sample treatment: therapeutic diphenylcyclopropenone sensitization with weekly scalp DPC. Unfractionated whole blood served as the source for total RNA extraction.

The TCR sequence derives from a woman aged 50 to 60 with alopecia areata. Some clones in this sample may be carry-over from other donors' samples. The V gene is TRBV2, the J gene TRBJ2-7, with TRBD2 as a possible D gene (5 bases). The input for sequencing was whole blood, taken in connection with sensitization to the hapten diphenylcyclopropenone (DPC). CDR3 protein: CASSESASRYEQYF. CDR3 DNA sequence: TGTGCCAGCAGTGAATCGGCTAGCCGGTACGAGCAGTACTTC.